The 7 T cell receptor beta chains reported below all come from one sample, sequenced in a study of OX40 agonist ivuxolimab in advanced cancers. Generated by immunoSEQ multiplex PCR, the TCRdb table keeps only in-frame clones and is missing some. The sample has about 96,000 clones; approximately 80% are singletons. This specimen was CD4+ or CD8+ T cells sorted from blood, taken in a trial of the OX40 agonist ivuxolimab. These receptors were collected from an adult with an advanced solid tumor such as melanoma, head and neck, liver or kidney cancer.

The gene calls are TRBV15 and TRBJ1-6, with TRBD1 matching over 7 bases. V shed 2 bases and J 7 bases; nucleotides not matched to a gene: 8. This CDR3 spans 16 amino acids. Per the germline V gene, CDR1 is LNHNV and CDR2 is YYDKDF (reference sequence). The CDR3 loop reads CATSRKPGTVNSPLHF. Here the CDR3 DNA reads TGTGCCACCAGCAGAAAACCCGGGACAGTAAATTCACCCCTCCACTTT.

The chain couples TRBV11-2 to TRBJ2-4, with a weak D call TRBD2 (6 bases). Trimming removed 5 bases at V and 12 bases at J, with 11 bases between. The germline V gene has CDR1 SGHAT and CDR2 FQNNGV. The CDR3 extends over 11 amino acids. The CDR3 sequence: CASSRREPQYF. CDR3 in DNA: TGTGCCAGCAGCCGACGGGAGCCTCAGTACTTC.

The chain recombines TRBV15 with TRBJ2-5; D is tentatively TRBD1 or TRBD2 (5 bases each). The better agreement between TRBJ2-7 and the DNA end casts doubt on the J call. There are 14 residues in the CDR3. Germline CDR1 reads LNHNV; CDR2 reads YYDKDF (reference sequence). CDR3: CATSMGRSSYEQYF. Written as DNA, the CDR3 is TGTGCCACCAGCATGGGACGTTCCTCCTACGAGCAGTACTTC.

This rearrangement joins TRBV7-9 to TRBJ1-1; a possible D gene is TRBD1 (5 bases). The CDR3 loop spans 16 amino acids. The V gene's germline CDR1 is SEHNR and CDR2 FQNEAQ (reference sequence). V lost 4 bases, J lost 1 base, and 16 bases lay in between. The CDR3 region is CASSSGTGTGNTEAFF. CDR3 DNA sequence: TGTGCCAGCAGCTCCGGGACGGGTACAGGGAACACTGAAGCTTTCTTT.

The chain recombines TRBV18 with TRBJ2-1, with D possibly being TRBD2 (5 bases). Germline assignment: CDR1 KGHSH and CDR2 LQKENI. This CDR3 has 14 residues. Trimming shortened V by 1 base and J by 12 bases, and 16 bases separated the two germline ends. CDR3: CASSPQSLEVGQFF. The CDR3 region has the DNA TGTGCCAGCTCACCACAGTCCTTGGAGGTGGGGCAGTTCTTC.

V is TRBV7-3 and J is TRBJ1-1; 8 positions match TRBD1. The CDR3 runs to 14 residues. Germline assignment: CDR1 SGHTA and CDR2 FQGTGA. The ends lost 5 bases at V and 1 base at J; junction bases unmatched: 3. The CDR3 DNA follows: TGTGCCAGCAGCCCAGGGGGCGCGAACACTGAAGCTTTCTTT. Translating gives CASSPGGANTEAFF.

The chain recombines TRBV7-8 with TRBJ1-5; D is undetermined. Trimming took 2 bases from V and 5 from J, leaving 7 bases between them. Germline values: CDR1 SGHVS, CDR2 FQNEAQ. There are 13 residues in the CDR3. The CDR3 protein is CASSLRVDQPQHF. In nucleotides, the CDR3 is TGTGCCAGCAGCTTAAGGGTGGATCAGCCCCAGCATTTT. The complete variable domain, with remaining parts taken from reference TRBV7-8 and TRBJ1-5, reads GAGVSQSPRYKVAKRGQDVALRCDPISGHVSLFWYQQALGQGPEFLTYFQNEAQLDKSGLPSDRFFAERPEGSVSTLKIQRTQQEDSAVYLCASSLRVDQPQHFGDGTRLSIL.